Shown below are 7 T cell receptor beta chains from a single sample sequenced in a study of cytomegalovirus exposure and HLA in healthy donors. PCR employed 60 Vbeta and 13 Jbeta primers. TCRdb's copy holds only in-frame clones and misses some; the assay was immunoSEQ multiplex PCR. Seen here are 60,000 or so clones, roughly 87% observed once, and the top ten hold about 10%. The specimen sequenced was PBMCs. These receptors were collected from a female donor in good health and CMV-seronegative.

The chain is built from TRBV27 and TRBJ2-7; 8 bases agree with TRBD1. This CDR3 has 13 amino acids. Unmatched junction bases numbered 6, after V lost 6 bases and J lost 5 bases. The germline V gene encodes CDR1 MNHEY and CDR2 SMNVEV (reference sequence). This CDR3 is CASSRGRGDEQYF. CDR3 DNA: TGTGCCAGCAGCAGGGGGCGCGGGGACGAGCAGTACTTC.

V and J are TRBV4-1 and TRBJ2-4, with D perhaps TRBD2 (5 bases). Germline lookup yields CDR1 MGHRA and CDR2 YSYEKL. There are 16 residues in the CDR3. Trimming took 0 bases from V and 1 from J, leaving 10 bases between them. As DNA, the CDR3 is TGCGCCAGCAGCCAAGAACGGGGTTCCGCCAAAAACATTCAGTACTTC. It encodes CASSQERGSAKNIQYF.

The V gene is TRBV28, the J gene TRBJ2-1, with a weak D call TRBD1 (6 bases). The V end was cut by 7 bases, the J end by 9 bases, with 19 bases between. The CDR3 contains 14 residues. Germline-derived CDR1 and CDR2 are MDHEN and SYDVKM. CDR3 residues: CASIGGAMIGEQFF. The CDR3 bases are TGTGCCAGCATAGGGGGAGCGATGATTGGTGAGCAGTTCTTC.

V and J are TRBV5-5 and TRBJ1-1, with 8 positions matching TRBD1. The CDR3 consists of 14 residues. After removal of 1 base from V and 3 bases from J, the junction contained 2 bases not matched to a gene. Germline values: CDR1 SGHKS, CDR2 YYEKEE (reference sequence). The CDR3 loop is CASSLRGQDTEAFF. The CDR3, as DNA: TGTGCCAGCAGCTTGCGGGGACAGGACACTGAAGCTTTCTTT.

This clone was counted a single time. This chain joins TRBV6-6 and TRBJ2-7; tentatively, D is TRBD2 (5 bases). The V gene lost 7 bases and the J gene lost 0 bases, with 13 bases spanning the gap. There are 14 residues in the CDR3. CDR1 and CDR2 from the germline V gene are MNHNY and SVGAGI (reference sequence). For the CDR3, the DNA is TGTGCCAGCAAGATCCCGGGGTCCTCCTACGAGCAGTACTTC. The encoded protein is CASKIPGSSYEQYF.

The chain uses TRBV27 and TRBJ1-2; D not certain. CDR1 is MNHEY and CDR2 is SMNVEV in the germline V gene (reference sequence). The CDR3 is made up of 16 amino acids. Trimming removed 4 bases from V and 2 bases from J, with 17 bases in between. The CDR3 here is CASSSRTAEPNYGYTF. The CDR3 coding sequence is TGTGCCAGCAGTTCGCGTACAGCCGAGCCAAACTATGGCTACACCTTC.

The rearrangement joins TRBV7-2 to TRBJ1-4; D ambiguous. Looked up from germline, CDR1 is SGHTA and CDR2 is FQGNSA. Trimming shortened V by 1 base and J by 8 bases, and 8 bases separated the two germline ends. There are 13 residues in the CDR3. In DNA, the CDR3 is TGTGCCAGCAGCTTAGGGAGTTGGGAAAAACTGTTTTTT. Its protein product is CASSLGSWEKLFF. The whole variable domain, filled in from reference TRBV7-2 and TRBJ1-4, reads GAGVSQSPSNKVTEKGKDVELRCDPISGHTALYWYRQSLGQGLEFLIYFQGNSAPDKSGLPSDRFSAERTGGSVSTLTIQRTQQEDSAVYLCASSLGSWEKLFFGSGTQLSVL.